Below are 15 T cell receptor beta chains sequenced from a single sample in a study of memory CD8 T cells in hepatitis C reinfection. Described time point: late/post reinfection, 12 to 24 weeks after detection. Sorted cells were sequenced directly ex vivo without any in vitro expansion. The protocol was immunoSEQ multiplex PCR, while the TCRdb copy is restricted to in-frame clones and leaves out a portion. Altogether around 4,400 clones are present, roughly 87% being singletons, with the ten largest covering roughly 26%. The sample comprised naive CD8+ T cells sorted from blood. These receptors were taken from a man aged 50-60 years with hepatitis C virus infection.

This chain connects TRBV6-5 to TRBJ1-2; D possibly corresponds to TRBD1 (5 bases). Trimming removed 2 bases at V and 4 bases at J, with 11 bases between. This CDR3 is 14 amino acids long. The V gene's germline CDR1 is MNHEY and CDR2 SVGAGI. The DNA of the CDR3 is TGTGCCAGCAGTTACGGCCAGGGCGGCTATGGCTACACCTTC. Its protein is CASSYGQGGYGYTF.

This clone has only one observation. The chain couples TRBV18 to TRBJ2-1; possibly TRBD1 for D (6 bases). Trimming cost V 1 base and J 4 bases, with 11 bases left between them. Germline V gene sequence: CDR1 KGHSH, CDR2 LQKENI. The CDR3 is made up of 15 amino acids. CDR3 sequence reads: CASSPQMDRYNEQFF. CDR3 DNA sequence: TGTGCCAGCTCACCACAGATGGACAGATACAATGAGCAGTTCTTC.

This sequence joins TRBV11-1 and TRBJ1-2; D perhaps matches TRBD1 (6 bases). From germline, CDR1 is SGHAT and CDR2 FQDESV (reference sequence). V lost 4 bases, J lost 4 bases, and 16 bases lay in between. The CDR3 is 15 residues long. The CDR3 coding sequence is TGTGCCAGCAGCTCAGGGGCAGGGGTCGGCTATGGCTACACCTTC. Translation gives CASSSGAGVGYGYTF.

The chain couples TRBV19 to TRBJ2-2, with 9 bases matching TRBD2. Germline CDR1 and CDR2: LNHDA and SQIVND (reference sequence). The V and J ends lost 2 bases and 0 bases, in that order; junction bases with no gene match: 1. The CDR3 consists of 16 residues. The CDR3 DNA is TGTGCCAGTAGTATACTAGCGGGGACGAACACCGGGGAGCTGTTTTTT. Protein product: CASSILAGTNTGELFF.

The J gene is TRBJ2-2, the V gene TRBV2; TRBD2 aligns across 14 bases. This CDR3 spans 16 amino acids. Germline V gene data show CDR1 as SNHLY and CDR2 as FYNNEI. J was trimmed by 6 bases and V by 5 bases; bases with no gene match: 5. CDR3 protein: CASSQTSGRAAGELFF. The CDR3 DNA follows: TGTGCCAGCAGTCAGACTAGCGGGAGGGCGGCCGGGGAGCTGTTTTTT.

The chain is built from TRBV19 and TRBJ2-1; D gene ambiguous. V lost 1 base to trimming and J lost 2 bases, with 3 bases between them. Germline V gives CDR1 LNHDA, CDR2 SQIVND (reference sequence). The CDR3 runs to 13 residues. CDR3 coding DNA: TGTGCCAGTAGTATAGCCACCTACAATGAGCAGTTCTTC. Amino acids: CASSIATYNEQFF.

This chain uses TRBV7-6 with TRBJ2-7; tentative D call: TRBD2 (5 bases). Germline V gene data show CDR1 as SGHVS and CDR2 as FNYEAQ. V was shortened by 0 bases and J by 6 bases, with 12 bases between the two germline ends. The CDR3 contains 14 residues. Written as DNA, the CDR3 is TGTGCCAGCAGCTTAGCGGGAACTAGATCCGAGCAGTACTTC. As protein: CASSLAGTRSEQYF.

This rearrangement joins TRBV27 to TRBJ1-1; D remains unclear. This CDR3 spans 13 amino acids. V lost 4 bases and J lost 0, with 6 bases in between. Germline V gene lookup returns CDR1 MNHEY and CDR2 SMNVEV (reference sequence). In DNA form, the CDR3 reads TGTGCCAGCAGTTCCAGGATGAACACTGAAGCTTTCTTT. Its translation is CASSSRMNTEAFF.

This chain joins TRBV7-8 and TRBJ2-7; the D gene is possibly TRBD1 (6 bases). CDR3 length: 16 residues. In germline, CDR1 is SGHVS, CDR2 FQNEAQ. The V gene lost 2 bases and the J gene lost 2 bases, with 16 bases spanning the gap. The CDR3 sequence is CASSLRSSRGTYEQYF. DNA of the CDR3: TGTGCCAGCAGCTTACGGTCTAGCAGGGGAACCTACGAGCAGTACTTC.

This CDR3 is CASRVGAGESEQYF. The CDR3 DNA reads as TGTGCCAGCAGGGTGGGTGCGGGAGAAAGCGAGCAGTACTTC. The chain has TRBV6-5 and TRBJ2-7; 7 bases align to TRBD2. This CDR3 has 14 amino acids. The V segment lost 6 bases and the J segment 6 bases; nucleotides outside the gene matches: 11. CDR1 and CDR2 (germline): MNHEY, SVGAGI.

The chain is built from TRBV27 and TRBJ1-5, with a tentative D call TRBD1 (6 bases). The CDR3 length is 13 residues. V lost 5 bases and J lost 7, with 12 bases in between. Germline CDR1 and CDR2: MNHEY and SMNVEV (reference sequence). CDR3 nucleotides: TGTGCCAGCAGTCTAACAGGGTTACAGCCCCAGCATTTT. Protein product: CASSLTGLQPQHF.

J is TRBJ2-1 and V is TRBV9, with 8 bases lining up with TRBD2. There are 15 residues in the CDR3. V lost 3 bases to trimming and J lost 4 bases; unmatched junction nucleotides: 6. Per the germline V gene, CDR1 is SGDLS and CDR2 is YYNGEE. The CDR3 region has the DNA TGTGCCAGCAGCGCAAGCGGGAGTTATTACAATGAGCAGTTCTTC. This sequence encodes CASSASGSYYNEQFF.

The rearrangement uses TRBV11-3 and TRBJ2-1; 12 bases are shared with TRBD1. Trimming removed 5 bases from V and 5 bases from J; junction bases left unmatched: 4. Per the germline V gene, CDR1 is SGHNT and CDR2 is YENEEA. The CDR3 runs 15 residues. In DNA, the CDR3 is TGTGCCAGCAGCATCCGGGACAGGGGGCACAATGAGCAGTTCTTC. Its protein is CASSIRDRGHNEQFF.

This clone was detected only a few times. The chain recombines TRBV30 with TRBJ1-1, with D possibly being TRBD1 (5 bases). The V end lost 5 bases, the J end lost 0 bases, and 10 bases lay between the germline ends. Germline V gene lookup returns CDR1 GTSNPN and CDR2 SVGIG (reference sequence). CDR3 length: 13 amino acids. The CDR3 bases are TGTGCCTGGGGGGGAGGTTTGAACACTGAAGCTTTCTTT. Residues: CAWGGGLNTEAFF.

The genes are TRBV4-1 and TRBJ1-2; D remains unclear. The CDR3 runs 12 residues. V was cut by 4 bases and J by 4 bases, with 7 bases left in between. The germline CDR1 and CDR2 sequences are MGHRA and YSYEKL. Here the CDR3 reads CASSPDTYGYTF. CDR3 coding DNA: TGCGCCAGCAGCCCCGACACCTATGGCTACACCTTC.